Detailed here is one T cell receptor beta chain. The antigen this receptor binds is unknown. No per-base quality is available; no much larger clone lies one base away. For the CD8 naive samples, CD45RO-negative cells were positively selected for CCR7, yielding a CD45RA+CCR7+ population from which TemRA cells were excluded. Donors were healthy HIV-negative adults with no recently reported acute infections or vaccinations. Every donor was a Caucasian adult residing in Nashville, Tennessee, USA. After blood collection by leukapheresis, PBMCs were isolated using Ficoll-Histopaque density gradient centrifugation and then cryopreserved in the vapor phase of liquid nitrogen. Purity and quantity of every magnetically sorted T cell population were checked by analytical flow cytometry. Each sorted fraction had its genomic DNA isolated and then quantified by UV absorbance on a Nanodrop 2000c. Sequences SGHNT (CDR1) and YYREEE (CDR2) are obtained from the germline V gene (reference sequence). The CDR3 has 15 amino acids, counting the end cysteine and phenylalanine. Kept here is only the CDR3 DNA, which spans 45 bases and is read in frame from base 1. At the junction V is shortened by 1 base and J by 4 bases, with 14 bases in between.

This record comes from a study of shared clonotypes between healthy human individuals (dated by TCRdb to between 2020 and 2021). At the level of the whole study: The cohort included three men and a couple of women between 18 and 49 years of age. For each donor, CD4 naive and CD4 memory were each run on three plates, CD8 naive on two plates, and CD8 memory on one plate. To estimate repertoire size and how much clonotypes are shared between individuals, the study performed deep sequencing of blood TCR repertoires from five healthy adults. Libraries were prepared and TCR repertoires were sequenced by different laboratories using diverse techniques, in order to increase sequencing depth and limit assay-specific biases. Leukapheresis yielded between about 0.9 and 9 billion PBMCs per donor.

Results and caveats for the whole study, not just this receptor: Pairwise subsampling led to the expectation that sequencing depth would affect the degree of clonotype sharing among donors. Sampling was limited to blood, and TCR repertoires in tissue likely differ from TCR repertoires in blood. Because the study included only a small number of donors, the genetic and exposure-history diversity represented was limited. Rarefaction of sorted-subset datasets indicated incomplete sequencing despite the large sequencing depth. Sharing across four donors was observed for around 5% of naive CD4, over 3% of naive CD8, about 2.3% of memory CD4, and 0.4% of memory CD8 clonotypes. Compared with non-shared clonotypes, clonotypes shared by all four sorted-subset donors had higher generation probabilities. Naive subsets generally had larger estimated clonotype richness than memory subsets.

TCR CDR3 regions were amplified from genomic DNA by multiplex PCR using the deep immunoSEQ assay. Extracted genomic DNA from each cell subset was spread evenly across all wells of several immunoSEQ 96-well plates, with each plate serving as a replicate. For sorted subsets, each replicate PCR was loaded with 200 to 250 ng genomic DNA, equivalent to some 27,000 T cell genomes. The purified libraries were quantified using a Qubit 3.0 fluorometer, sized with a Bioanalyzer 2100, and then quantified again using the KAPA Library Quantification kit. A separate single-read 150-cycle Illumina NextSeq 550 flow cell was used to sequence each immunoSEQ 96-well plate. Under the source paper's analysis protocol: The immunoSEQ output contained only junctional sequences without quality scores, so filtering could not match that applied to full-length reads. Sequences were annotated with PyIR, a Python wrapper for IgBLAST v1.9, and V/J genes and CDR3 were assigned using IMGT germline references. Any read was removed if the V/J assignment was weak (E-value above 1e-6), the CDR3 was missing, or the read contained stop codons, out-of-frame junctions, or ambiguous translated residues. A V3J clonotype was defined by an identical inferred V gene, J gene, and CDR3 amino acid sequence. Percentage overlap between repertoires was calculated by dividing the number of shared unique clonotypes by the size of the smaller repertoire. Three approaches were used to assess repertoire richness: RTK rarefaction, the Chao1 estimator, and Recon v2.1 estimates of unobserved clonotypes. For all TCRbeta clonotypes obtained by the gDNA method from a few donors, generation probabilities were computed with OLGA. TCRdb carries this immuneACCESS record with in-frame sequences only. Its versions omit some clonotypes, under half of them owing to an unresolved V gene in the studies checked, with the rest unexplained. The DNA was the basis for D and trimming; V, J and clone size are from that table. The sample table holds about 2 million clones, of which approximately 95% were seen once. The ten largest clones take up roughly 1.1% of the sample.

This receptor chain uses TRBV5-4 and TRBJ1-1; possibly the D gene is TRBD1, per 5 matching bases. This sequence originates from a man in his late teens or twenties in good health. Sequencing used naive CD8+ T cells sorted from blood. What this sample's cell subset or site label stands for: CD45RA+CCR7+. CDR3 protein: CASSLQQGGSTEAFF. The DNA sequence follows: TGTGCCAGCAGCTTGCAGCAGGGTGGGAGCACTGAAGCTTTCTTT.